The clone carrying this T cell receptor beta chain was counted between two and nine times. Its antigen is still unknown. This CDR3 contains 14 residues. Trimming left V 3 bases short and J 8 bases short, with 14 bases between. The germline V gene encodes CDR1 KGHSH and CDR2 LQKENI. Template switching added a universal primer site, and cDNA bore unique molecular identifiers. TCRdb redid the calling of the 5' RACE reads with MiXCR, one entry per CDR3 protein. The sample includes a few hundred thousand distinct CDR3 sequences, just under 10% of them seen just once. These data belong to a study of identical twins. Notes on the study in general: Some out-of-frame alpha sequences were shared by twins, and these showed excess low generation probability. Out-of-frame TCR alpha sharing observed in monozygotic twins exceeded model estimates. Conclusions were based on cross-sectional statistical analysis, without following the same donors.

These same data were also listed under a study on yellow fever vaccine responses in identical twins.

The J gene is TRBJ2-1, the V gene TRBV18, with a possible D match to TRBD2 (6 bases). This TCR was sampled from a young woman in good health. Sequencing input: PBMCs. The CDR3 protein is CASSPTTTSYEQFF. The CDR3 DNA is TGTGCCAGCTCACCTACGACCACTAGCTATGAGCAGTTCTTC.